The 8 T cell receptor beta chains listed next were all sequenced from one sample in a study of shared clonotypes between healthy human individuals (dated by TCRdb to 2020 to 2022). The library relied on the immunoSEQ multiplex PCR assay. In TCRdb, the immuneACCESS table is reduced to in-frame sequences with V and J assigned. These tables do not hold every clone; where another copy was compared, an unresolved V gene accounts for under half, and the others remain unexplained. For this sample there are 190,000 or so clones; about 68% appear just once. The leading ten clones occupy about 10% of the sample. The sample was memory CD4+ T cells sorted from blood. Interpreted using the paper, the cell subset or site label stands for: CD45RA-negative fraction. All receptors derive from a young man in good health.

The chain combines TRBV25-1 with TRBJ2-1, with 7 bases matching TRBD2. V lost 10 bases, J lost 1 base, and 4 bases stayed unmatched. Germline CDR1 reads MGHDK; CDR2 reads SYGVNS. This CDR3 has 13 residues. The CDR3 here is CATQGGSYNEQFF. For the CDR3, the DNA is TGTGCCACCCAGGGAGGGTCCTACAATGAGCAGTTCTTC.

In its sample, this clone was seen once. The CDR3 region has the DNA TGCAGCGTTGGTAACCGCTCTGGAAACACCATATATTTT. This sequence encodes CSVGNRSGNTIYF. The chain recombines TRBV29-1 with TRBJ1-3, with D hard to call. The ends were cut back, 4 bases at V and 0 bases at J, with 7 bases in the middle. CDR1 is SQVTM, CDR2 ANQGSEA, per germline. The CDR3 runs to 13 residues.

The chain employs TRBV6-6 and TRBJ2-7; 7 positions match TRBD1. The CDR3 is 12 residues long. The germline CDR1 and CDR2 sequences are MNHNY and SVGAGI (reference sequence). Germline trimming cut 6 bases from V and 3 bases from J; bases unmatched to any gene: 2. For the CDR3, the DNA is TGTGCCAGCAGAGGACAGGTCTACGAGCAGTACTTC. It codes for CASRGQVYEQYF.

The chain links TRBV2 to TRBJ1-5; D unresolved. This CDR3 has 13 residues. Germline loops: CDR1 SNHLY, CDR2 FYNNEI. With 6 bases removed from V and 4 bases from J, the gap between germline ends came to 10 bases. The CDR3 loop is CASRYSQNQPQHF. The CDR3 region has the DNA TGTGCCAGCAGGTACAGTCAGAATCAGCCCCAGCATTTT.

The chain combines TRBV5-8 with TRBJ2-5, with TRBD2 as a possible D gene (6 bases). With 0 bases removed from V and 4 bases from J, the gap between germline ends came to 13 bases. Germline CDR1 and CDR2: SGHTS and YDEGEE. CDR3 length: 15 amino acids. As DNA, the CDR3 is TGTGCCAGCAGCTTGGGAGGGGAGGTTGGAGAGACCCAGTACTTC. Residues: CASSLGGEVGETQYF. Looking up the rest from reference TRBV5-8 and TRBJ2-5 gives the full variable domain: EAGVTQSPTHLIKTRGQQATLRCSPISGHTSVYWYQQALGLGLQFLLWYDEGEERNRGNFPPRFSGRQFPNYSSELNVNALELEDSALYLCASSLGGEVGETQYFGPGTRLLVL.

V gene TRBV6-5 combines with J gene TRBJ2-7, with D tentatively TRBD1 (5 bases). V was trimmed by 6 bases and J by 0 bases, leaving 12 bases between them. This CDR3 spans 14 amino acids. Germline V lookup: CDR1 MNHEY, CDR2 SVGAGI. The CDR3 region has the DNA TGTGCCAGCAGCCCGACGGACAACTCCTACGAGCAGTACTTC. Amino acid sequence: CASSPTDNSYEQYF.

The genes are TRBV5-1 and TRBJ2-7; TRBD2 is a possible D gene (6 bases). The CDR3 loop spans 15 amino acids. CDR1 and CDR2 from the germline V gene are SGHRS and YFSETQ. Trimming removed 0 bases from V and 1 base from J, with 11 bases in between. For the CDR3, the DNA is TGCGCCAGCAGCTTGGGACTAGAAGTTTCCTACGAGCAGTACTTC. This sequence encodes CASSLGLEVSYEQYF.

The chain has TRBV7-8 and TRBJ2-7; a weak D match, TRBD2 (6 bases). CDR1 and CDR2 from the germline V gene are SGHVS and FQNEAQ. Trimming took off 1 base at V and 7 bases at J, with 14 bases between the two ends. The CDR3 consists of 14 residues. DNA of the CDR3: TGTGCCAGCAGCTTAGGTCCCGGGAGACAGGAGCAGTACTTC. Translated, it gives CASSLGPGRQEQYF.